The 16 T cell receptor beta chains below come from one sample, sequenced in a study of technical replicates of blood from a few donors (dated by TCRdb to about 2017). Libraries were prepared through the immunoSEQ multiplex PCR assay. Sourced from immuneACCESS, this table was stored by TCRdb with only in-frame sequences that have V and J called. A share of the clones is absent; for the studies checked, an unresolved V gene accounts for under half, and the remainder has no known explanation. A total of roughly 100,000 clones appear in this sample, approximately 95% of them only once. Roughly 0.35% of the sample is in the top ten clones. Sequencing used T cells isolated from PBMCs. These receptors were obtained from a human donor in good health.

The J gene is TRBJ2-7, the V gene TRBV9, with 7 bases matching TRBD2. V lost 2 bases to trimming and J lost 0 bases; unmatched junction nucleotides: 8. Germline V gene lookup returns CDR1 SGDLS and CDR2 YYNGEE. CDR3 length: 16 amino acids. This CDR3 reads CASSVSLAVPSYEQYF. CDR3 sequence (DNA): TGTGCCAGCAGCGTGAGTCTAGCGGTCCCCTCCTACGAGCAGTACTTC. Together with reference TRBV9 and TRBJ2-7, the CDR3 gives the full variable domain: DSGVTQTPKHLITATGQRVTLRCSPRSGDLSVYWYQQSLDQGLQFLIQYYNGEERAKGNILERFSAQQFPDLHSELNLSSLELGDSALYFCASSVSLAVPSYEQYFGPGTRLTVT.

CDR3: CASSPTMAGGFHEQYF. CDR3 DNA sequence: TGTGCCAGCAGCCCAACCATGGCAGGGGGATTCCACGAGCAGTACTTC. The chain has TRBV7-3 and TRBJ2-7; 7 nucleotides match TRBD1. The J segment lost 5 bases and the V segment lost 5 bases, leaving 15 bases of the junction unmatched. CDR1 and CDR2 (germline): SGHTA, FQGTGA. The CDR3 has 16 amino acids.

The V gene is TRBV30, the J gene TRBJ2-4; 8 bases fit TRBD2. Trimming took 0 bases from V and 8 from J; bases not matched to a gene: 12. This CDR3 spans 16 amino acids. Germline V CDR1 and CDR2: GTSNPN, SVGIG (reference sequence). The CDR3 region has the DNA TGTGCCTGGAGTGTTGAAGCGGGAGTTGAATGGGACATTCAGTACTTC. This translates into CAWSVEAGVEWDIQYF.

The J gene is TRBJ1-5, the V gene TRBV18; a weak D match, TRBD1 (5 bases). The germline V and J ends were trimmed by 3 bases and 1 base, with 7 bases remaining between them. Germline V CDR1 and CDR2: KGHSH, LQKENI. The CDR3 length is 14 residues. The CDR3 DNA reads TGTGCCAGCTCACCGGAGGGGAGCAATCAGCCCCAGCATTTT. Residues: CASSPEGSNQPQHF.

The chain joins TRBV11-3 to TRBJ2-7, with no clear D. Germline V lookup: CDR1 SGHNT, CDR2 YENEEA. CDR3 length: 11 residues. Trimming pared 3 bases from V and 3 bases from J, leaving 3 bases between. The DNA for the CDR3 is TGTGCCAGCAGCTTCTACTACGAGCAGTACTTC. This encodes CASSFYYEQYF.

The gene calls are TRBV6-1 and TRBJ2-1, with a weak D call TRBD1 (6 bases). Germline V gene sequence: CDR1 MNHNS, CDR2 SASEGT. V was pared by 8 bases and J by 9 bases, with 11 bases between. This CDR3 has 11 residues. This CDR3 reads CASGDILEQFF. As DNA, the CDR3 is TGTGCCAGCGGGGACATTCTTGAGCAGTTCTTC.

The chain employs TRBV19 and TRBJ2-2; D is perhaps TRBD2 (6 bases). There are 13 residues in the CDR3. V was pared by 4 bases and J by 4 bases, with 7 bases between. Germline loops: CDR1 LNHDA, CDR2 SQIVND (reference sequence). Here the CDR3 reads CASSTGSTGELFF. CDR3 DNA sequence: TGTGCCAGTAGTACCGGGAGCACCGGGGAGCTGTTTTTT.

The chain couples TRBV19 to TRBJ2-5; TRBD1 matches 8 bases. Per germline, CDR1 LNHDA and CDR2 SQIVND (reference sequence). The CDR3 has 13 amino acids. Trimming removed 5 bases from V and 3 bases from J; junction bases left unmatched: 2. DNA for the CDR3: TGTGCCAGTAGTGCGGACAGGGAAGAGACCCAGTACTTC. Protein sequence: CASSADREETQYF. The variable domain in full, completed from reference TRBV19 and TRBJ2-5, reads DGGITQSPKYLFRKEGQNVTLSCEQNLNHDAMYWYRQDPGQGLRLIYYSQIVNDFQKGDIAEGYSVSREKKESFPLTVTSAQKNPTAFYLCASSADREETQYFGPGTRLLVL.

CDR3 nucleotide sequence: TGTGCCAGCAGTGAAATAGGGACAGGGAGTCTGAACACTGAAGCTTTCTTT. Amino acids: CASSEIGTGSLNTEAFF. The rearrangement joins TRBV2 to TRBJ1-1, with 9 bases matching TRBD1. V lost 2 bases to trimming and J lost 0 bases; unmatched junction nucleotides: 7. CDR3 length: 17 amino acids. Germline assignment: CDR1 SNHLY and CDR2 FYNNEI.

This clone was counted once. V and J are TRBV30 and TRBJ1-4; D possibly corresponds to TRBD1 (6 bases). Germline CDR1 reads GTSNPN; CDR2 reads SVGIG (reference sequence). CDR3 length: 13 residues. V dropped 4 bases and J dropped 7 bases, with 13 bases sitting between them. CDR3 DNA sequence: TGTGCCTGGAAACCGACAGGACTTGAAAAACTGTTTTTT. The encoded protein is CAWKPTGLEKLFF.

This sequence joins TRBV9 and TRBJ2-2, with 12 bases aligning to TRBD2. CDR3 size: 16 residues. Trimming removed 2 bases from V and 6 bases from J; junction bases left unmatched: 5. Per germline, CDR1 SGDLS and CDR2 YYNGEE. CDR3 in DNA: TGTGCCAGCAGCGTGACTAGCGGGAGCACTCCCGGGGAGCTGTTTTTT. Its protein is CASSVTSGSTPGELFF.

In DNA, the CDR3 is TGCAGCGGCATACAGGGTAGAGGGACTGAAGCTTTCTTT. Translated: CSGIQGRGTEAFF. The chain links TRBV29-1 to TRBJ1-1, with D possibly TRBD1 on 6 matching bases. Germline CDR1 SQVTM, CDR2 ANQGSEA. This CDR3 region has 13 residues. Trimming took off 7 bases at V and 5 bases at J, with 17 bases between the two ends.

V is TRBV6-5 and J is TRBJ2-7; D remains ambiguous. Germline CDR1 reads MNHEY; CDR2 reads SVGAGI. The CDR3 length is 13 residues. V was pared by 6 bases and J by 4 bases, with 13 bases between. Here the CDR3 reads CASSSVVHYEQYF. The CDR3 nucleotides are TGTGCCAGCAGCTCCGTAGTTCATTACGAGCAGTACTTC.

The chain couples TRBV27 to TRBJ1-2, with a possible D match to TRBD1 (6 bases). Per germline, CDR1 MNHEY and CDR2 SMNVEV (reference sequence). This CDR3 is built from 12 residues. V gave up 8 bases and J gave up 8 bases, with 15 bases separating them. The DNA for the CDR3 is TGTGCCAGCGGGTTACGGGGGGGCGGCTACACCTTC. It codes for CASGLRGGGYTF.

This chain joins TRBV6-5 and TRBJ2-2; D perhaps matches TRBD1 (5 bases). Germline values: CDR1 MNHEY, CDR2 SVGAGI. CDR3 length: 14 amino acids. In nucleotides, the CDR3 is TGTGCGACAAAGGCGGACACGAACACCGGGGAGCTGTTTTTT. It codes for CATKADTNTGELFF.

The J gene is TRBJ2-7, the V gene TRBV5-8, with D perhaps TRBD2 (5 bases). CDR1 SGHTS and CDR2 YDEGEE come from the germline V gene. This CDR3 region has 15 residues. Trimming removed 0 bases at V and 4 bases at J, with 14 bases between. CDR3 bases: TGTGCCAGCAGCTTGGGCCAAGGACTGGGATACGAGCAGTACTTC. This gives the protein CASSLGQGLGYEQYF.